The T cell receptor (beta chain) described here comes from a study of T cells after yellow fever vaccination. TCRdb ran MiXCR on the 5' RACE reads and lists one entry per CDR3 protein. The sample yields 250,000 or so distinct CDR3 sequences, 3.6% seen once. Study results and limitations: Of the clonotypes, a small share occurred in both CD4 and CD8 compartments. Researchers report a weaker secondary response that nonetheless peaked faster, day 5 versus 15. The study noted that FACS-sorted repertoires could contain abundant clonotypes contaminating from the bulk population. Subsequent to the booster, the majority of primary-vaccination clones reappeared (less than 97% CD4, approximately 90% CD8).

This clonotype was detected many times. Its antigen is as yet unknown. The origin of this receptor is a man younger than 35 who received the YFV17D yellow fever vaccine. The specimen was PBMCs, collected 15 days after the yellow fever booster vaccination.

CDR3 in amino acids: CASSPGPNQETQYF. The CDR3 DNA sequence: TGTGCCAGCAGCCCAGGACCGAACCAAGAGACCCAGTACTTC. The rearrangement links TRBV7-8 to TRBJ2-5, with D unresolved. The CDR3 extends over 14 amino acids. Trimming removed 5 bases at V and 0 bases at J, with 10 bases between. Per the germline V gene, CDR1 is SGHVS and CDR2 is FQNEAQ. The full variable domain, in which reference TRBV7-8 and TRBJ2-5 provide the parts outside the CDR3, is GAGVSQSPRYKVAKRGQDVALRCDPISGHVSLFWYQQALGQGPEFLTYFQNEAQLDKSGLPSDRFFAERPEGSVSTLKIQRTQQEDSAVYLCASSPGPNQETQYFGPGTRLLVL.